This T cell receptor (beta chain) was found in a study of regulatory T cells in long-lasting Graves disease. Study-wide background: Recently diagnosed Graves' patients had received antithyroid drugs for under 3 months. Study-level results: Persistent patients shared more public clonotypes (roughly 2,800) than new patients (under 1,000).

This clonotype occurred many times. Its antigen is undetermined. Time point meaning: newly diagnosed GD, antithyroid drugs for less than 3 months. Isolated PBMC RNA provided the starting material for the TCR library. Graves' disease was diagnosed by American Thyroid Association guidelines. Relying on iRepertoire HTBI primers and Arm-PCR of CDR3 regions, the team built TCR beta libraries. TCRdb analysed the multiplex PCR reads with MiXCR anew, one entry per CDR3 protein. The sample lists roughly 380,000 distinct CDR3 sequences, 15% occurring once. Sequences were derived from peripheral blood mononuclear cells (PBMCs), sampled at new diagnosis, from a patient treated with antithyroid drugs. The receptor was isolated from a female donor with Graves disease.

CDR3 in amino acids: CSARERGGSGSNYGYTF. DNA of the CDR3: TGCAGTGCTAGAGAAAGAGGAGGGTCGGGATCGAACTATGGCTACACCTTC. The rearrangement joins TRBV20-1 to TRBJ1-2; D is ambiguous. The CDR3 totals 17 residues. Germline V lookup: CDR1 DFQATT, CDR2 SNEGSKA (reference sequence). V lost 0 bases and J lost 2, with 19 bases in between.